This T cell receptor (beta chain) was retrieved from a study of technical replicates of blood from a few donors. Data came from immunoSEQ multiplex PCR; TCRdb stores just in-frame clones and leaves some out. The sample holds 50,000 to 70,000 clones, just under 95% seen once. The sequence came from a human donor in good health. Some clones in this sample may be carry-over from other donors' samples. Sequenced: PBMCs.

The CDR3 nucleotides are TGCGCCAGCAGCTTGGTGGGGGGGAGCGTCAAGGAGACCCAGTACTTC. It codes for CASSLVGGSVKETQYF. The gene calls are TRBV5-1 and TRBJ2-5; 7 bases are a match to TRBD2. The CDR3 has 16 amino acids. V lost 0 bases, J lost 5 bases, and 10 bases stayed unmatched. Germline lookup yields CDR1 SGHRS and CDR2 YFSETQ.